The rows below give T cell receptor beta chains drawn from one sample of a study of blood T cell repertoires in COVID-19. Profiling relied on immunoSEQ multiplex PCR, and the TCRdb table lists in-frame clones only, not all of them. The table lists roughly 300,000 clones, 80% to 85% of them singletons. The sequenced material came from peripheral blood. These receptors all stem from a woman aged 60-75 years with active or convalescent COVID-19. Both conserved end residues are part of each CDR3. Each record gives: clone size, J gene, V gene, CDR3 length, CDR3 protein. Clone sizes are given selectively: once, few, many, or a class where the clone is expanded.

>.|TRBJ2-6|TRBV11-2|18
CASRENGLALSGANVLTF
>.|TRBJ1-1|TRBV5-1|14
CASRYRDMNTEAFF
>.|TRBJ2-6|TRBV6-1|18
CASSEQGRGPPGANVLTF
>few|TRBJ2-2|TRBV7-9|14
CASSLDSHTGELFF
>.|TRBJ2-7|TRBV7-9|14
CASSHRGLTYEQYF
>.|TRBJ1-2|TRBV6-5|15
CASSYSMLERYGYTF
>.|TRBJ1-5|TRBV3-1/TRBV3-2|15
CASSQGRDSNQPQHF
>once|TRBJ2-5|TRBV6-5|13
CASSRGGQETQYF
>.|TRBJ1-6|TRBV29-1|13
CSVGDRGGEPLHF
>.|TRBJ2-2|TRBV5-1|15
CASSLSGGDTGELFF
>.|TRBJ1-2|TRBV11-2|17
CASSRPQAGLTNYGYTF
>.|TRBJ2-7|TRBV6-2/TRBV6-3|11
CASSYFDEQYF
>few|TRBJ1-2|TRBV6-2/TRBV6-3|14
CASSEAGAFYGYTF
>.|TRBJ2-7|TRBV2|11
CAIPTTYEQYF
>.|TRBJ2-4|TRBV4-1|17
CASSHPLRGVDKNIQYF
>.|TRBJ1-1|TRBV6-6|14
CASTLQGANTEAFF
>.|TRBJ1-1|TRBV12-5|13
CASGLEPNTEAFF
>.|TRBJ2-7|TRBV13|14
CASSRGTAIYEQYF
>.|TRBJ2-5|TRBV7-9|13
CASSFSGGETQYF
>.|TRBJ1-1|TRBV15|14
CATSRDQGRTEAFF
>.|TRBJ1-1|TRBV19|15
CASTPGGGLNTEAFF
>.|TRBJ2-3|TRBV15|15
CATSPRTGMADTQYF
>.|TRBJ2-1|TRBV5-4|17
CASSLAASGGAYNEQFF
>once|TRBJ2-7|TRBV27|14
CASSPHRVPYEQYF
>.|TRBJ2-7|TRBV30|11
CAWTGSYEQYF
>.|TRBJ2-1|TRBV7-9|16
CASTNPGFTQGNEQFF
>.|TRBJ2-1|TRBV6-1|12
CASSRGGSSQFF
>few|TRBJ1-5|TRBV2|15
CASKKQGARNQPQHF
>.|TRBJ1-5|TRBV19|15
CASSIEGAANQPQHF
>.|TRBJ2-1|TRBV6-4|15
CASSDSSGGGNEQFF
>.|TRBJ1-2|TRBV2|16
CASWQGWGEANYGYTF
>.|TRBJ2-7|TRBV13|15
CASSSTQGARNEQYF
>.|TRBJ2-1|TRBV27|14
CASSSSGFYNEQFF
>.|TRBJ2-2|TRBV5-1|15
CASSAGWPNTGELFF
>.|TRBJ2-5|TRBV11-2|16
CASSLLWTSLSETQYF
>.|TRBJ1-6|TRBV3-1/TRBV3-2|14
CASSHLSGDSPLHF
>many|TRBJ2-3|TRBV19|17
CASSPGLAGGNTDTQYF
>few|TRBJ2-3|TRBV5-7|16
CASSLSRGRNTDTQYF
>.|TRBJ2-1|TRBV14|14
CASSQNLGGGEQFF
>.|TRBJ1-5|TRBV23-1|16
CASSPQQGMRNQPQHF
>.|TRBJ1-1|TRBV7-8|14
CASSLGSVNTEAFF
>.|TRBJ2-5|TRBV15|13
CATSVGLQETQYF
>.|TRBJ2-5|TRBV9|14
CASSVSQGAETQYF
>once|TRBJ2-5|TRBV7-8|16
CASSLDDRGRKETQYF
>.|TRBJ2-2|TRBV7-2|15
CASSSAAGLAGELFF
>.|TRBJ2-1|TRBV4-1|12
CASSQPYNEQFF
>.|TRBJ1-2|TRBV18|14
CASSPPGSSYGYTF
>.|TRBJ2-3|TRBV9|13
CASSVVATDTQYF
>.|TRBJ2-5|TRBV4-1|14
CASSQDHARETQYF
>.|TRBJ1-1|TRBV2|12
CASSVSGLQAFF
>.|TRBJ2-5|TRBV29-1|14
CSAGGGGIQETQYF
>.|TRBJ1-2|TRBV11-2|13
CASSLGEGSGYTF
>.|TRBJ1-1|TRBV10-1|15
CASSARTGSFTEAFF
>.|TRBJ1-2|TRBV10-1|15
CASSPGQGSTYGYTF
>.|TRBJ2-1|TRBV5-6|15
CASSLSGGVNNEQFF
>.|TRBJ1-1|TRBV10-1|14
CASTNRGRGAEAFF
>.|TRBJ2-1|TRBV7-8|16
CASSREGLAGLNEQFF
>.|TRBJ2-5|TRBV5-4|15
CASSLAGLAMETQYF
>.|TRBJ1-5|TRBV15|17
CATSRGPGRQGNQPQHF
>.|TRBJ1-5|TRBV10-3|12
CAIMPVNQPQHF